These 18 T cell receptor beta chains came from one sample sequenced in a study of cytomegalovirus exposure and HLA in healthy donors. The PCR had 60 Vbeta and 13 Jbeta primers. TCRdb's copy holds only in-frame clones and misses some; the assay was immunoSEQ multiplex PCR. The sample has roughly 80,000 clones; the top ten hold 1.1%. The specimen sequenced was PBMCs. The receptors come from a woman aged 25-40 years in good health and CMV-seronegative.

J is TRBJ2-5 and V is TRBV5-1, with a weak D call TRBD2 (6 bases). Germline CDR1 and CDR2: SGHRS and YFSETQ. Trimming pared 2 bases from V and 4 bases from J, leaving 18 bases between. The CDR3 totals 16 residues. Here the CDR3 DNA reads TGCGCCAGCAGCTTCGCGGGGCCTTCCTTCCGAGAGACCCAGTACTTC. Protein: CASSFAGPSFRETQYF.

The chain employs TRBV10-3 and TRBJ1-1; 8 bases match TRBD1. In germline, CDR1 is ENHRY, CDR2 SYGVKD. V gave up 8 bases and J gave up 0 bases; unmatched junction bases: 2. There are 13 residues in the CDR3. The CDR3 DNA is TGTGCCATCCGGACAGGGCTGAACACTGAAGCTTTCTTT. Translation gives CAIRTGLNTEAFF.

The chain has TRBV6-1 and TRBJ2-5; 9 bases are shared with TRBD1. The CDR3 length is 14 residues. Germline V CDR1 and CDR2: MNHNS, SASEGT. The J segment lost 5 bases and the V segment lost 7 bases, leaving 8 bases of the junction unmatched. This CDR3 reads CASIFDRGVETQYF. The CDR3 DNA sequence: TGTGCCAGCATTTTTGACAGGGGGGTTGAGACCCAGTACTTC.

This chain links TRBV18 with TRBJ2-3; D not resolved. Germline values: CDR1 KGHSH, CDR2 LQKENI. The V end was cut by 0 bases, the J end by 4 bases, with 8 bases between. This CDR3 is 14 amino acids long. CDR3 in DNA: TGTGCCAGCTCACCACCGAGTCCTCCAGATACGCAGTATTTT. Residues: CASSPPSPPDTQYF.

The V and J genes are TRBV6-1 and TRBJ2-5, with 9 bases fitting TRBD2. The CDR3 contains 16 residues. V gave up 1 base and J gave up 5 bases; unmatched junction bases: 8. The V gene's germline CDR1 is MNHNS and CDR2 SASEGT. CDR3 nucleotide sequence: TGTGCCAGCAGTGAAGTCCTTGCGGGGGGGTTGGAGACCCAGTACTTC. Its protein product is CASSEVLAGGLETQYF.

J is TRBJ2-7 and V is TRBV29-1; no reliable D call. The germline CDR1 and CDR2 sequences are SQVTM and ANQGSEA. The V gene lost 4 bases and the J gene lost 2 bases, with 12 bases spanning the gap. The CDR3 consists of 13 residues. CDR3 residues: CSVVSDAAYEQYF. The CDR3 nucleotides read TGCAGCGTTGTAAGCGACGCCGCCTACGAGCAGTACTTC.

The genes are TRBV18 and TRBJ2-5, with D possibly being TRBD1 (6 bases). In germline, CDR1 is KGHSH, CDR2 LQKENI. CDR3 size: 16 residues. With 0 bases removed from V and 2 bases from J, the gap between germline ends came to 13 bases. The CDR3 DNA follows: TGTGCCAGCTCACCACCTGGCAGGGGAACTCAAGAGACCCAGTACTTC. Its protein product is CASSPPGRGTQETQYF. The complete variable domain, with remaining parts taken from reference TRBV18 and TRBJ2-5, reads NAGVMQNPRHLVRRRGQEARLRCSPMKGHSHVYWYRQLPEEGLKFMVYLQKENIIDESGMPKERFSAEFPKEGPSILRIQQVVRGDSAAYFCASSPPGRGTQETQYFGPGTRLLVL.

The V gene is TRBV7-2, the J gene TRBJ1-5; D gene unclear. The CDR3 extends over 15 amino acids. Germline CDR1 and CDR2: SGHTA and FQGNSA. Trimming left V 2 bases short and J 2 bases short, with 10 bases between. In nucleotides, the CDR3 is TGTGCCAGCAGCTTATCGAGGGTCGGCAATCAGCCCCAGCATTTT. Residues: CASSLSRVGNQPQHF.

V and J are TRBV4-2 and TRBJ2-2, with 9 positions matching TRBD2. V shed 1 base, J shed 6 bases, and the junction held 6 bases outside the gene matches. The germline V gene encodes CDR1 LGHNA and CDR2 YNFKEQ. The CDR3 length is 16 residues. CDR3 sequence reads: CASSQGNSGSPGELFF. Here the CDR3 DNA reads TGTGCCAGCAGCCAAGGAAATAGCGGGAGCCCCGGGGAGCTGTTTTTT.

This chain joins TRBV5-1 and TRBJ2-3, with 8 bases aligning to TRBD2. CDR3 length: 15 residues. Per the germline V gene, CDR1 is SGHRS and CDR2 is YFSETQ. The V segment lost 0 bases and the J segment 4 bases; nucleotides outside the gene matches: 4. The CDR3 DNA sequence: TGCGCCAGCAGCTTGGCAGCGGGGGTTGCAGATACGCAGTATTTT. It codes for CASSLAAGVADTQYF. The whole variable domain, filled in from reference TRBV5-1 and TRBJ2-3, reads KAGVTQTPRYLIKTRGQQVTLSCSPISGHRSVSWYQQTPGQGLQFLFEYFSETQRNKGNFPGRFSGRQFSNSRSEMNVSTLELGDSALYLCASSLAAGVADTQYFGPGTRLTVL.

This chain uses TRBV10-1 with TRBJ1-1; 8 nucleotides line up with TRBD1. J was trimmed by 2 bases and V by 6 bases; bases with no gene match: 5. Looked up from germline, CDR1 is WNHNN and CDR2 is SYGVQD (reference sequence). The CDR3 consists of 14 residues. Written as DNA, the CDR3 is TGCGCCAGCAGGCCGGGACAGGACAACACTGAAGCTTTCTTT. As protein: CASRPGQDNTEAFF.

About this clone itself: One junction end disagrees with the germline gene, perhaps due to a read error. This chain links TRBV30 with TRBJ2-3; 9 nucleotides match TRBD2. Germline V CDR1 and CDR2: GTSNPN, SVGIG (reference sequence). The CDR3 totals 15 residues. The CDR3 here is CAGSVSSGGADTQYF. CDR3 DNA: TGTGCCGGGAGTGTGAGTAGCGGGGGTGCAGATACGCAGTATTTT.

This rearrangement joins TRBV11-2 to TRBJ2-1, with no clear D. Germline V gene sequence: CDR1 SGHAT, CDR2 FQNNGV. Trimming removed 5 bases at V and 5 bases at J, with 16 bases between. This CDR3 is built from 15 residues. Written as DNA, the CDR3 is TGTGCCAGCAGCCCCGGCGCAGGAACCCACAATGAGCAGTTCTTC. It yields the protein CASSPGAGTHNEQFF. Using reference TRBV11-2 and TRBJ2-1 for the parts outside the CDR3, the full variable domain is EAGVAQSPRYKIIEKRQSVAFWCNPISGHATLYWYQQILGQGPKLLIQFQNNGVVDDSQLPKDRFSAERLKGVDSTLKIQPAKLEDSAVYLCASSPGAGTHNEQFFGPGTRLTVL.

This rearrangement joins TRBV30 to TRBJ1-1; D is ambiguous. This CDR3 has 13 residues. Looked up from germline, CDR1 is GTSNPN and CDR2 is SVGIG (reference sequence). Between the trimmed V and J ends, which lost 4 bases and 0 bases, there was a span of 9 bases. The CDR3 DNA follows: TGTGCCTGGAAGAGGAACATGAACACTGAAGCTTTCTTT. The encoded protein is CAWKRNMNTEAFF. The complete variable domain, with remaining parts taken from reference TRBV30 and TRBJ1-1, reads SQTIHQWPATLVQPVGSPLSLECTVEGTSNPNLYWYRQAAGRGLQLLFYSVGIGQISSEVPQNLSASRPQDRQFILSSKKLLLSDSGFYLCAWKRNMNTEAFFGQGTRLTVV.

The chain is built from TRBV19 and TRBJ1-6, with 10 bases matching TRBD1. The CDR3 has 16 residues. The germline V gene encodes CDR1 LNHDA and CDR2 SQIVND (reference sequence). The J segment lost 6 bases and the V segment lost 5 bases, leaving 7 bases of the junction unmatched. The CDR3 coding sequence is TGTGCCAGTAGTCTTACCCGGACAGGGGGTAATTCACCCCTCCACTTT. Encoded protein: CASSLTRTGGNSPLHF.

This chain links TRBV29-1 with TRBJ2-7; TRBD1 is a possible D gene (6 bases). Trimming pared 3 bases from V and 2 bases from J, leaving 17 bases between. Germline V gene lookup returns CDR1 SQVTM and CDR2 ANQGSEA. The CDR3 consists of 15 residues. DNA for the CDR3: TGCAGCGTTGAGGTCCTCGACAGGAGGCCCTACGAGCAGTACTTC. Protein sequence: CSVEVLDRRPYEQYF.

The CDR3 loop reads CASSFGPGTDTQYF. The DNA for the CDR3 is TGCGCCAGCAGCTTTGGGCCCGGCACAGATACGCAGTATTTT. The rearrangement joins TRBV5-1 to TRBJ2-3; D is undetermined. The CDR3 spans 14 residues. Germline V gene sequence: CDR1 SGHRS, CDR2 YFSETQ. V was clipped by 2 bases and J by 1 base, with 8 bases between them.

CDR3 sequence: CASRVGQNTEAFF. Here the CDR3 DNA reads TGCGCCAGCAGAGTCGGACAGAACACTGAAGCTTTCTTT. This sequence joins TRBV5-1 and TRBJ1-1, with D perhaps TRBD1 (5 bases). With 5 bases removed from V and 1 base from J, the gap between germline ends came to 9 bases. This CDR3 is built from 13 residues. CDR1 and CDR2 from the germline V gene are SGHRS and YFSETQ.